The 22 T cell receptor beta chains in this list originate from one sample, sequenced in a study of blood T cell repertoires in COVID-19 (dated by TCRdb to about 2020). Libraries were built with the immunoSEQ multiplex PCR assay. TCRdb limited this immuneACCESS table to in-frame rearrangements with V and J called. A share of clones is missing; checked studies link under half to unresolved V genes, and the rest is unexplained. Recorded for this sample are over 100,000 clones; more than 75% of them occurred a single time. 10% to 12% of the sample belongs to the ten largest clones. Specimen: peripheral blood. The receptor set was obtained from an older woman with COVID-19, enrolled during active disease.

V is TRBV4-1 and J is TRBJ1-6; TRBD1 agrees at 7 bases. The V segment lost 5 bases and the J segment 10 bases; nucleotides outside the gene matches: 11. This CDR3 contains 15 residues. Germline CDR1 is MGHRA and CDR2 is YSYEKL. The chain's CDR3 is CASSSWTGMESPLHF. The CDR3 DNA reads TGCGCCAGCAGCTCGTGGACAGGTATGGAGTCACCCCTCCACTTT.

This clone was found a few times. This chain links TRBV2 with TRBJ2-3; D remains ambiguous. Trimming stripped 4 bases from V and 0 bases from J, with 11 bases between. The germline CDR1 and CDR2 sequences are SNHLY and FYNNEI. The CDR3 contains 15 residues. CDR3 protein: CASSVRESSTDTQYF. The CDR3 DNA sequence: TGTGCCAGCAGTGTCCGCGAGAGTAGCACAGATACGCAGTATTTT.

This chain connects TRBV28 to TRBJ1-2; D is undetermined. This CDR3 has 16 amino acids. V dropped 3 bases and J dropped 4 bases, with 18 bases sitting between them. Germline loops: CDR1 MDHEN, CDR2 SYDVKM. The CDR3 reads CASSFLYRQLSYGYTF. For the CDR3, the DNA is TGTGCCAGCAGTTTTCTTTACCGCCAACTGTCCTATGGCTACACCTTC.

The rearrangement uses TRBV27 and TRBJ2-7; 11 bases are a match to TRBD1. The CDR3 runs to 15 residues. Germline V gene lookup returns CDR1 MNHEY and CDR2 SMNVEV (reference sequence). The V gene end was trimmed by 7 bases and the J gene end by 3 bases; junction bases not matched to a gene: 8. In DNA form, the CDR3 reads TGTGCCAGCACTAAGCTCGGGACAGGGGGCTACGAGCAGTACTTC. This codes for CASTKLGTGGYEQYF.

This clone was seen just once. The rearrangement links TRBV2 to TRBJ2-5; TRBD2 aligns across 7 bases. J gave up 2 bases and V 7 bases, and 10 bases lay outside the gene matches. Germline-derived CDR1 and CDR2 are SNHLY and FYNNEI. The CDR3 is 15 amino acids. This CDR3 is CASKRTSAPQETQYF. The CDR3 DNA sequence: TGTGCCAGCAAGCGTACTAGCGCTCCACAAGAGACCCAGTACTTC.

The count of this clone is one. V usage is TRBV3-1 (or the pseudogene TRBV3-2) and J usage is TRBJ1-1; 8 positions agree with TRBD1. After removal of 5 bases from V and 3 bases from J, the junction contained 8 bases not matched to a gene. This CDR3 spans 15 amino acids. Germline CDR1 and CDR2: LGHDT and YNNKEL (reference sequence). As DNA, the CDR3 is TGTGCCAGCAGCGGGGGACAGGCGAGGGACACTGAAGCTTTCTTT. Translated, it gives CASSGGQARDTEAFF.

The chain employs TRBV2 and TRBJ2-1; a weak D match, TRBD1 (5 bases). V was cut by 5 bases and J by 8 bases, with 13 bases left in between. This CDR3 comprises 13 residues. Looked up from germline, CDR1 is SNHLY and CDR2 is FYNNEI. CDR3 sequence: CASSTDSHYEQFF. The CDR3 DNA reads TGTGCCAGCAGTACCGACAGTCACTATGAGCAGTTCTTC.

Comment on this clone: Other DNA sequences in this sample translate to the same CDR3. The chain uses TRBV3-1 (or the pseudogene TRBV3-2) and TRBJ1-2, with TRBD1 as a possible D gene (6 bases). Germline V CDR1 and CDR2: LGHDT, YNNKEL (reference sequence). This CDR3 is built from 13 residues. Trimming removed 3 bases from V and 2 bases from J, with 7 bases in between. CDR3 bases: TGTGCCAGCAGCCAGGGGGCGAACTATGGCTACACCTTC. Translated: CASSQGANYGYTF.

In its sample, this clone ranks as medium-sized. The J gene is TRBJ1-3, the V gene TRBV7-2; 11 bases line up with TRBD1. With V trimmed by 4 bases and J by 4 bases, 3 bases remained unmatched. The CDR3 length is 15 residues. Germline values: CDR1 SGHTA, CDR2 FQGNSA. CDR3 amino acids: CASSWGQGEGNTIYF. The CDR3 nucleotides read TGTGCCAGCAGCTGGGGACAGGGGGAAGGAAACACCATATATTTT.

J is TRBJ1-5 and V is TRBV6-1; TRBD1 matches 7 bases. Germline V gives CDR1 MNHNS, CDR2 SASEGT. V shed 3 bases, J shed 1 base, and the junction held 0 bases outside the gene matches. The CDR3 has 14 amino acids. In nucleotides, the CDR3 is TGTGCCAGCAGTGACAGGGGGAGCAATCAGCCCCAGCATTTT. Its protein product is CASSDRGSNQPQHF.

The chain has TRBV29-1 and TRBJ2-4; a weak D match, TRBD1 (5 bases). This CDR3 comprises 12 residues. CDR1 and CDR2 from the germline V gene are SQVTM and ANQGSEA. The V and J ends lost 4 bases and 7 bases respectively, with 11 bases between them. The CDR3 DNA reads TGCAGCGTTGTCGACCAGGGTAACATTCAGTACTTC. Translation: CSVVDQGNIQYF.

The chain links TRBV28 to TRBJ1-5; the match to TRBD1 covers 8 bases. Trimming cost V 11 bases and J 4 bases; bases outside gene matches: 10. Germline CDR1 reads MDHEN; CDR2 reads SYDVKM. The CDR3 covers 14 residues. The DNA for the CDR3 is TGTGCCTCCTCTCGGGGGGACAGGAATCAGCCCCAGCATTTT. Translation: CASSRGDRNQPQHF.

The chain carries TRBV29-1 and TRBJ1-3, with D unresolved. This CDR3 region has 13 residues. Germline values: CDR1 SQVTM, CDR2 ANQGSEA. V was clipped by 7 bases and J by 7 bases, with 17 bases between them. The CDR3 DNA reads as TGCAGCGGGAAGGTAGCGCCGGGGAACACCATATATTTT. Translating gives CSGKVAPGNTIYF.

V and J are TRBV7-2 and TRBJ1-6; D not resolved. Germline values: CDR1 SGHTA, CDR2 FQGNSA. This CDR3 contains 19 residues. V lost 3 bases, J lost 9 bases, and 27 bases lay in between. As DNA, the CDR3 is TGTGCCAGCAGCTTCAGAAAAGGATCAGCAGGCGGGCGATCTTCACCCCTCCACTTT. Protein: CASSFRKGSAGGRSSPLHF.

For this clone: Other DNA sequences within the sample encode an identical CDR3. In DNA form, the CDR3 reads TGTGCCAGCAGTTTGGGGGGGACCAATCAGCCCCAGCATTTT. Translation gives CASSLGGTNQPQHF. The V and J genes are TRBV28 and TRBJ1-5; D perhaps matches TRBD1 (5 bases). Looked up from germline, CDR1 is MDHEN and CDR2 is SYDVKM. CDR3 length equals 14 residues. V lost 3 bases, J lost 3 bases, and 9 bases lay in between.

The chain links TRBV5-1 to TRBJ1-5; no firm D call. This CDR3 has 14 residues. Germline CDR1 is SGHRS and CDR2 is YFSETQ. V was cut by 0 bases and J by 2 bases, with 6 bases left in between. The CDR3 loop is CASSLGSGNQPQHF. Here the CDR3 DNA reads TGCGCCAGCAGCTTGGGGTCAGGCAATCAGCCCCAGCATTTT.

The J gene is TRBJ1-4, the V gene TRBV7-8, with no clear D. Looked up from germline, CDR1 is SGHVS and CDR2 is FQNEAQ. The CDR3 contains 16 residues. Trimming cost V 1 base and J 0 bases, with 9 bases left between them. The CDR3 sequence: CASSLEQHTTNEKLFF. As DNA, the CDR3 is TGTGCCAGCAGCTTAGAACAGCACACAACTAATGAAAAACTGTTTTTT.

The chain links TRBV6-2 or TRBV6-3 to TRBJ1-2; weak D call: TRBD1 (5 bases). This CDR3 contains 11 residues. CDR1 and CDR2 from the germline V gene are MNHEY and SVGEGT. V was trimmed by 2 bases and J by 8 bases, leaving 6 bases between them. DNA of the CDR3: TGTGCCAGCAGTTACGGGGCCGGCTACACCTTC. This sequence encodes CASSYGAGYTF.

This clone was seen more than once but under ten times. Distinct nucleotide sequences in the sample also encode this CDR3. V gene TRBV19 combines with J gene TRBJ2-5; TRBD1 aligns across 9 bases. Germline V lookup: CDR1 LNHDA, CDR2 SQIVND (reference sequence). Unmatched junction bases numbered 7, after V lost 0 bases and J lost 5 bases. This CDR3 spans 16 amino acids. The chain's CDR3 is CASSIDGTGFLETQYF. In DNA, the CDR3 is TGTGCCAGTAGTATAGACGGGACAGGGTTTTTGGAGACCCAGTACTTC.

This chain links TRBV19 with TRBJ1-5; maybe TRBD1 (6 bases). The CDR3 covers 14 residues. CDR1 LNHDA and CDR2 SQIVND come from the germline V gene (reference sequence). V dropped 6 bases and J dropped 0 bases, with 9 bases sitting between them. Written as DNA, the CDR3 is TGTGCCAGTAGCTACAGGGATAGCAATCAGCCCCAGCATTTT. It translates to CASSYRDSNQPQHF.

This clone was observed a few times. CDR3 in amino acids: CASSKGLAGEYNEQFF. CDR3 bases: TGTGCCAGCAGCAAGGGACTAGCGGGGGAATACAATGAGCAGTTCTTC. V is TRBV5-4 and J is TRBJ2-1, with 14 bases fitting TRBD2. Germline V gene data show CDR1 as SGHNT and CDR2 as YYREEE (reference sequence). The V segment lost 4 bases and the J segment 4 bases; nucleotides outside the gene matches: 4. The CDR3 has 16 amino acids.

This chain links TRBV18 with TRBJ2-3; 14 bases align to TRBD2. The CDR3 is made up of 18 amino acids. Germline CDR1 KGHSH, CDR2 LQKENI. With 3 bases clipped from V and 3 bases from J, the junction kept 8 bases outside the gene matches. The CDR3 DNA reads TGTGCCAGCTCACCCAGGCCGGGACTAGCGGGGGTGACAGATACGCAGTATTTT. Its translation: CASSPRPGLAGVTDTQYF.